The clone carrying this T cell receptor beta chain was counted only a few times. Germline V gene lookup returns CDR1 MDHEN and CDR2 SYDVKM. The CDR3 loop spans 15 amino acids. Trimming removed 6 bases from V and 7 bases from J; junction bases left unmatched: 14. This sample is drawn from a study of cytomegalovirus exposure and HLA in healthy donors. Some clones are missing from TCRdb's copy, which holds only in-frame ones; the method was immunoSEQ multiplex PCR. The table records tens of thousands of clones, around 90% of them present only once. The clonotype originates from a young man in good health and CMV-seronegative. This chain joins TRBV28 and TRBJ1-2, with 7 bases matching TRBD1. Sequencing was performed on PBMCs. CDR3 sequence: CASSTPPTGMGGYTF. The DNA of the CDR3 is TGTGCCAGCAGCACCCCACCGACAGGGATGGGTGGCTACACCTTC.